These 12 T cell receptor beta chains originate from one sample sequenced in a study of vaccination effects on CD4 cells after COVID-19. Profiled with immunoSEQ multiplex PCR; TCRdb holds only in-frame clones, not every one. The sample includes 20,000 to 30,000 clones, approximately 70% of them seen just once. Antigen-specific CD4+ T cells were expanded with viral peptide pools in the ViraFEST assay before sequencing. Between days 10 and 11 of culture, CD4+ T cells were separated out. The person was diagnosed with PCR-confirmed SARS-CoV-2 infection between March and December 2020. Their antigens remain unidentified. The specimen comprised CD4+ T cells from PBMCs cultured with SARS-CoV-2 spike peptides, sampled before COVID-19 vaccination. Every receptor here comes from a human donor who had a prior SARS-CoV-2 infection.

The chain recombines TRBV7-3 with TRBJ2-7; 9 bases agree with TRBD1. CDR1 and CDR2 from the germline V gene are SGHTA and FQGTGA. This CDR3 has 14 residues. The trim removed 3 bases at V and 2 bases at J, leaving 2 bases unmatched. The CDR3 spells CASSLGQGAYEQYF. In nucleotides, the CDR3 is TGTGCCAGCAGCTTGGGACAGGGAGCCTACGAGCAGTACTTC.

CDR3 bases: TGTGCCAGCAGCTTAATGGGTACAGATACGCAGTATTTT. Translation: CASSLMGTDTQYF. The V and J genes are TRBV7-9 and TRBJ2-3; D remains ambiguous. Germline lookup yields CDR1 SEHNR and CDR2 FQNEAQ (reference sequence). V was cut by 2 bases and J by 3 bases, with 6 bases left in between. CDR3 length: 13 amino acids.

This clone rates as medium-sized (0.01 to 0.1%). This chain connects TRBV5-4 to TRBJ1-1, with 7 bases matching TRBD1. Losses at the gene ends were 3 bases for V and 0 bases for J; bases not matched to a gene: 8. The germline gives CDR1 SGHNT, CDR2 YYREEE (reference sequence). The CDR3 has 16 residues. The CDR3: CASSYPQGTMNTEAFF. The CDR3 nucleotides are TGTGCCAGCAGCTACCCACAGGGGACGATGAACACTGAAGCTTTCTTT. Variable domain in full (rest from reference TRBV5-4 and TRBJ1-1): ETGVTQSPTHLIKTRGQQVTLRCSSQSGHNTVSWYQQALGQGPQFIFQYYREEENGRGNFPPRFSGLQFPNYSSELNVNALELDDSALYLCASSYPQGTMNTEAFFGQGTRLTVV.

This clone appeared a single time. The chain combines TRBV24-1 with TRBJ2-3; D is possibly TRBD2 (6 bases). The CDR3 spans 19 residues. Trimming pared 2 bases from V and 2 bases from J, leaving 22 bases between. CDR1 is KGHDR and CDR2 is SFDVKD in the germline V gene. The CDR3: CATSDSMALNSGYTDTQYF. The CDR3 coding sequence is TGTGCCACCAGTGATTCAATGGCATTAAATAGCGGATACACAGATACGCAGTATTTT.

V is TRBV7-2 and J is TRBJ2-1; 7 bases fit TRBD2. This CDR3 is built from 13 residues. J was trimmed by 6 bases and V by 5 bases; bases with no gene match: 4. Germline CDR1 and CDR2: SGHTA and FQGNSA. The CDR3 nucleotides are TGTGCCAGCAGCCAGACTAGCCTCAATGAGCAGTTCTTC. Protein: CASSQTSLNEQFF. The complete variable domain, with remaining parts taken from reference TRBV7-2 and TRBJ2-1, reads GAGVSQSPSNKVTEKGKDVELRCDPISGHTALYWYRQSLGQGLEFLIYFQGNSAPDKSGLPSDRFSAERTGGSVSTLTIQRTQQEDSAVYLCASSQTSLNEQFFGPGTRLTVL.

This rearrangement joins TRBV6-6 to TRBJ1-6, with D hard to call. The germline V gene encodes CDR1 MNHNY and CDR2 SVGAGI (reference sequence). Trimming removed 3 bases at V and 12 bases at J, with 12 bases between. This CDR3 comprises 13 residues. CDR3 nucleotide sequence: TGTGCCAGCAGTTATATGTTTGACAAACCCCTCCACTTT. It encodes CASSYMFDKPLHF.

The chain has TRBV7-2 and TRBJ2-5, with a weak D call TRBD2 (6 bases). The V gene lost 2 bases and the J gene lost 2 bases, with 9 bases spanning the gap. The CDR3 length is 14 residues. Germline V gives CDR1 SGHTA, CDR2 FQGNSA. The CDR3 nucleotides read TGTGCCAGCAGCTTATTCCGGGGGCAAGAGACCCAGTACTTC. This codes for CASSLFRGQETQYF.

The rearrangement uses TRBV4-2 and TRBJ2-2; unclear D gene. Germline assignment: CDR1 LGHNA and CDR2 YNFKEQ. V was pared by 0 bases and J by 6 bases, with 11 bases between. The CDR3 covers 15 residues. CDR3 sequence reads: CASSQEPQRPGELFF. DNA of the CDR3: TGTGCCAGCAGCCAAGAACCGCAGCGTCCCGGGGAGCTGTTTTTT.

This chain connects TRBV7-8 to TRBJ1-1; a weak D match, TRBD1 (6 bases). Germline CDR1 is SGHVS and CDR2 is FQNEAQ. There are 16 residues in the CDR3. V was trimmed by 3 bases and J by 4 bases, leaving 18 bases between them. This chain's CDR3 is CASSLAGLGGGTEAFF. CDR3 bases: TGTGCCAGCAGCTTGGCGGGCTTAGGGGGGGGCACTGAAGCTTTCTTT.

V gene TRBV7-2 combines with J gene TRBJ2-1, with 12 bases lining up with TRBD2. The CDR3 sequence is 16 residues long. Germline V gives CDR1 SGHTA, CDR2 FQGNSA. V trimming: 6 bases; J trimming: 6 bases; junction bases outside the gene matches: 9. The CDR3 reads CASRFSSGGVSNEQFF. In DNA form, the CDR3 reads TGTGCCAGCAGATTCTCTAGCGGGGGGGTATCCAATGAGCAGTTCTTC.

The chain couples TRBV6-2 or TRBV6-3 to TRBJ2-1; 7 nucleotides agree with TRBD2. CDR1 and CDR2 from the germline V gene are MNHEY and SVGEGT. The CDR3 is 16 amino acids. The J segment lost 1 base and the V segment lost 1 base, leaving 4 bases of the junction unmatched. DNA for the CDR3: TGTGCCAGCAGTTACTGGGCGGGAGTTTCCTACAATGAGCAGTTCTTC. Its translation is CASSYWAGVSYNEQFF.

The chain carries TRBV29-1 and TRBJ2-6; D perhaps matches TRBD2 (5 bases). Germline loops: CDR1 SQVTM, CDR2 ANQGSEA. Trimming took 4 bases from V and 0 from J, leaving 7 bases between them. The CDR3 has 14 amino acids. This CDR3 is CSVVAGSGANVLTF. The CDR3 DNA is TGCAGCGTTGTGGCGGGCTCTGGGGCCAACGTCCTGACTTTC.